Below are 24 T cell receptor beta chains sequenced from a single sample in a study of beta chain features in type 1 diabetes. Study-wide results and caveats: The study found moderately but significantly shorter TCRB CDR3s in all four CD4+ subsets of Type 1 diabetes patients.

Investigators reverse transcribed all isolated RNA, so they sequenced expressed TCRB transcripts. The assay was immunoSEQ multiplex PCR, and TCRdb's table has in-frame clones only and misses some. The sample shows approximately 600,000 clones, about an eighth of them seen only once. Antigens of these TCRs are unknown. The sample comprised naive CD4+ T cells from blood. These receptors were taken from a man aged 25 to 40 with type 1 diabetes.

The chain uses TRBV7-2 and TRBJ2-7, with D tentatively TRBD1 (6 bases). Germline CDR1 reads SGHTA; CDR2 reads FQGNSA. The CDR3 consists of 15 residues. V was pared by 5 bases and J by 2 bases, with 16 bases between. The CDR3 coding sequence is TGTGCCAGCAGCCGGACCGGGACACCGGCCTACGAGCAGTACTTC. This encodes CASSRTGTPAYEQYF.

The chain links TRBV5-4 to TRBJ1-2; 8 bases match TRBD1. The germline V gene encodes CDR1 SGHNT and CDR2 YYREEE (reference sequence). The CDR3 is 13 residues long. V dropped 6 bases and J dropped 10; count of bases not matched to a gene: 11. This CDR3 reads CASIAGDRSDYTF. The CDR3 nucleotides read TGTGCCAGCATTGCGGGGGACAGGAGTGACTACACCTTC.

As DNA, the CDR3 is TGTGCCAGCAGCGGGGGCAGGGGGATGGCAGATACGCAGTATTTT. It yields the protein CASSGGRGMADTQYF. V is TRBV7-2 and J is TRBJ2-3; 7 bases are a match to TRBD1. This CDR3 is 15 amino acids long. Germline lookup yields CDR1 SGHTA and CDR2 FQGNSA. Trimming cost V 5 bases and J 4 bases; bases outside gene matches: 9.

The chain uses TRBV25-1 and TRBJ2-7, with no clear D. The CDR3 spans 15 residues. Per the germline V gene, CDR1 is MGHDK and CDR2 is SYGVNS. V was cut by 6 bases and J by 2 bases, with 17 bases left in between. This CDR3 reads CASRPGPSNPYEQYF. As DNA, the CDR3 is TGTGCCAGCAGACCGGGCCCCAGCAACCCCTACGAGCAGTACTTC.

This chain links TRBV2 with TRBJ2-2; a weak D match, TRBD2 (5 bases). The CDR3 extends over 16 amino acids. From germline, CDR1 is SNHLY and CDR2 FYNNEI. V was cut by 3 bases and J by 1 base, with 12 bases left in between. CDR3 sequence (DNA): TGTGCCAGCAGTGAGTTCGGGGAGATGAACACCGGGGAGCTGTTTTTT. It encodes CASSEFGEMNTGELFF.

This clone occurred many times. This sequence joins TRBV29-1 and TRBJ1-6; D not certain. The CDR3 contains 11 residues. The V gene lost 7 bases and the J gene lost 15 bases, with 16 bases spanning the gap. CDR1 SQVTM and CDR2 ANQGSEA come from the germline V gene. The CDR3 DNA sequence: TGCAGCGCCGAAGACGGCCGTCTCCTCCACTTT. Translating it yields CSAEDGRLLHF.

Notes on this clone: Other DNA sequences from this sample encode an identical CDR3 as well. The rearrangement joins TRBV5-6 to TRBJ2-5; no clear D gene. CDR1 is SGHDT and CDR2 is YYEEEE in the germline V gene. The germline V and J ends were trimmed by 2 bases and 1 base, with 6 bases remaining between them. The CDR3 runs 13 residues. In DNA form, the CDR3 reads TGTGCCAGCAGCTTCGGGCTCCAAGAGACCCAGTACTTC. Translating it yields CASSFGLQETQYF.

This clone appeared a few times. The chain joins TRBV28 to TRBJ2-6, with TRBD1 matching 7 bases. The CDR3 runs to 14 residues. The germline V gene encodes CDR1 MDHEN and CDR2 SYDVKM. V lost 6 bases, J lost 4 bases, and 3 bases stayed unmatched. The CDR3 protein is CASRYRGGANVLTF. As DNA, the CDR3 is TGTGCCAGCAGATACAGGGGCGGGGCCAACGTCCTGACTTTC. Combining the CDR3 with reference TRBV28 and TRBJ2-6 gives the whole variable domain DVKVTQSSRYLVKRTGEKVFLECVQDMDHENMFWYRQDPGLGLRLIYFSYDVKMKEKGDIPEGYSVSREKKERFSLILESASTNQTSMYLCASRYRGGANVLTFGAGSRLTVL.

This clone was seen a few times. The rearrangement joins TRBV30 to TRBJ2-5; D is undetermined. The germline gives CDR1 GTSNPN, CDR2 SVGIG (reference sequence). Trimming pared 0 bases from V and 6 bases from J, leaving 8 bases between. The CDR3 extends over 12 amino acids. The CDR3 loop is CAWSVPPQTQYF. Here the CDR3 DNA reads TGTGCCTGGAGTGTACCCCCCCAGACCCAGTACTTC.

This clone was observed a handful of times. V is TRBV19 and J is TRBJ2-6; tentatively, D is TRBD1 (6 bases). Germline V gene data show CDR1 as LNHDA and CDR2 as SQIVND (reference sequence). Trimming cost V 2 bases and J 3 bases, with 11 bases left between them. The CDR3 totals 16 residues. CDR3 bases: TGTGCCAGTAGTATAAGACGGACAGTTGGGGCCAACGTCCTGACTTTC. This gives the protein CASSIRRTVGANVLTF.

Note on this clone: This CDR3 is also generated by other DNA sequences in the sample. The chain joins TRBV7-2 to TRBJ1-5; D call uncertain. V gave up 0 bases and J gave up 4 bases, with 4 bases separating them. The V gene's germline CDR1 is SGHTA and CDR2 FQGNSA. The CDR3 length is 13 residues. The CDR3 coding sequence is TGTGCCAGCAGCTTAGCGTTGAATCAGCCCCAGCATTTT. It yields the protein CASSLALNQPQHF.

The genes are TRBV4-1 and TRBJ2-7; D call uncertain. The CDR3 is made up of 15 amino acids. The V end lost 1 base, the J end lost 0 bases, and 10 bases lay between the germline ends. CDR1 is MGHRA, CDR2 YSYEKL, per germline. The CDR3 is CASSQVLRSSYEQYF. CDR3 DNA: TGCGCCAGCAGCCAAGTTTTAAGGAGCTCCTACGAGCAGTACTTC.

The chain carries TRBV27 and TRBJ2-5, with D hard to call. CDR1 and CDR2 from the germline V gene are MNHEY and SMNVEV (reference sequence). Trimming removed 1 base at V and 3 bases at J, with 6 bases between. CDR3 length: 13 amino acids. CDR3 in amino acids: CASSLLMEETQYF. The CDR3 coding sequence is TGTGCCAGCAGTTTATTAATGGAAGAGACCCAGTACTTC.

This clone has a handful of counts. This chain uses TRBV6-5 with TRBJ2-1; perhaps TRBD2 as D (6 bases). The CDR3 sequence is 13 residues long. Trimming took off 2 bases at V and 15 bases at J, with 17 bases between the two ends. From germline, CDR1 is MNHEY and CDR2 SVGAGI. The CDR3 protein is CASSYNPHSGWFF. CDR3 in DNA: TGTGCCAGCAGTTACAACCCACACAGCGGGTGGTTCTTC.

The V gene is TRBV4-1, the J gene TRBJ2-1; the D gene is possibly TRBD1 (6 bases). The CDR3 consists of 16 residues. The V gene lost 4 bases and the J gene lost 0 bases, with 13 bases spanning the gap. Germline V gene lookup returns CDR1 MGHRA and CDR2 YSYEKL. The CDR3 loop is CASSLPQGSSYNEQFF. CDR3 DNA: TGCGCCAGCAGCCTCCCCCAGGGGAGCTCCTACAATGAGCAGTTCTTC.

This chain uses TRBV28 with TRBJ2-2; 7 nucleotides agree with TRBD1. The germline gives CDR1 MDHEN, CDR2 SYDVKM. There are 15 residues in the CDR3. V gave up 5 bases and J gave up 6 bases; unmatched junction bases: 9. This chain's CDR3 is CASSPSTGVPGELFF. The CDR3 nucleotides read TGTGCCAGCAGTCCGTCAACAGGGGTCCCCGGGGAGCTGTTTTTT.

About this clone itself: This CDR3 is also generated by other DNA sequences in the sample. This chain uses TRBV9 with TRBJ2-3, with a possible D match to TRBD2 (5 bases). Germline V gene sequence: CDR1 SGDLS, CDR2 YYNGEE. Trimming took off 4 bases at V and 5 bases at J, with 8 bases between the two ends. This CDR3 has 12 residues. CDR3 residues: CASSPRGDTQYF. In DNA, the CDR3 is TGTGCCAGCAGCCCCCGGGGAGATACGCAGTATTTT.

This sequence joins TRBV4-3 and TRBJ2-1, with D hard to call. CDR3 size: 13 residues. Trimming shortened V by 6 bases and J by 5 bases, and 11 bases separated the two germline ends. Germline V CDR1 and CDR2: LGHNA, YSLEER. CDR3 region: CASRMDGHNEQFF. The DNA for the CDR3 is TGCGCCAGCAGGATGGACGGACACAATGAGCAGTTCTTC.

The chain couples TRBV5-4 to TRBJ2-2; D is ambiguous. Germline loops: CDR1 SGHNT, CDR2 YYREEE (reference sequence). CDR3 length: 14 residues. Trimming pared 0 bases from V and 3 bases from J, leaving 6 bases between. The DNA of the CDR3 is TGTGCCAGCAGCTTGGTACGGGACACCGGGGAGCTGTTTTTT. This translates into CASSLVRDTGELFF.

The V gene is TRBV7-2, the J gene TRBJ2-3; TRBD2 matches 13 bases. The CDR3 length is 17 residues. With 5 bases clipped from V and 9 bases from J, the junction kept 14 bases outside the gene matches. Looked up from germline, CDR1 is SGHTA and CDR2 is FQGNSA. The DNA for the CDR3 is TGTGCCAGCAGCCGGGCGTCAGGACTAGCGGGGGCCCCGACGCAGTATTTT. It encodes CASSRASGLAGAPTQYF.

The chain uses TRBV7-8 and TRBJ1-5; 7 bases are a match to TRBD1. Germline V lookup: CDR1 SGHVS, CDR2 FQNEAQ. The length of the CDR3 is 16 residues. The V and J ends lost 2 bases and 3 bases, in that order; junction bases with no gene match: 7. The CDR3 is CASSLSVRGNNQPQHF. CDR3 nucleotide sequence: TGTGCCAGCAGCTTAAGCGTCAGGGGGAACAATCAGCCCCAGCATTTT.

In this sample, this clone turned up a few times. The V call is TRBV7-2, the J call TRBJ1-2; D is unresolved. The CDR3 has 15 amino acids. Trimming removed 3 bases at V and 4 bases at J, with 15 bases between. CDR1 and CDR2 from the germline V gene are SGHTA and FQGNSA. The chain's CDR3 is CASSFDREFSYGYTF. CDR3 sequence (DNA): TGTGCCAGCAGCTTTGACCGAGAGTTTTCCTATGGCTACACCTTC.

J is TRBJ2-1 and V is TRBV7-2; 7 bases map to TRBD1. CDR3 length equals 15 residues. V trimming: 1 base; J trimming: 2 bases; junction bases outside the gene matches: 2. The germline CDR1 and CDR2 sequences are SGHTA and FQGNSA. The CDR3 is CASSLGQGAYNEQFF. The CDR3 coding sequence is TGTGCCAGCAGCTTAGGACAGGGAGCCTACAATGAGCAGTTCTTC.

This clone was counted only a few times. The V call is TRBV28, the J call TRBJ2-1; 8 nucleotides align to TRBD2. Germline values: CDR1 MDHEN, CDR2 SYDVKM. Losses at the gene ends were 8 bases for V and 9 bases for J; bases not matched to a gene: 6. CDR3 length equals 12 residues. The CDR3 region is CASPGTRGEQFF. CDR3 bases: TGTGCCAGCCCCGGGACTAGGGGTGAGCAGTTCTTC.